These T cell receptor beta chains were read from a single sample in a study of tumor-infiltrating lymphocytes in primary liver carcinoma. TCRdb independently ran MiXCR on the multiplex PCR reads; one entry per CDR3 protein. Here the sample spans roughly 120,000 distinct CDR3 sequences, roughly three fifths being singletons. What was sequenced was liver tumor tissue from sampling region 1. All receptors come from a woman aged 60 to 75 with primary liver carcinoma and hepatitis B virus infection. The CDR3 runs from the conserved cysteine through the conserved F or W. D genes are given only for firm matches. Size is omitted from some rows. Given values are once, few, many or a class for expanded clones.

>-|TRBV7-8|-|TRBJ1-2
TGTGCCAGCAGCTTAGGGGTCGAAGGGGAATGGGACTACACCTTC
CASSLGVEGEWDYTF
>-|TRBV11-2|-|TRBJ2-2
TGTGCCAGCAGCTTAGATGCTAGCCTGGCCGGGGAGCTGTTTTTT
CASSLDASLAGELFF
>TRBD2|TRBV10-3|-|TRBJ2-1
TGTGCCATCAGTTCCACTAGCGGGACGTACAATGAGCGGTTCTTC
CAISSTSGTYNERFF
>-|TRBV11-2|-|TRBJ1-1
TGTGCCAGTGGCCTAGAGGGGGACACTGAAGCTTTCTTT
CASGLEGDTEAFF
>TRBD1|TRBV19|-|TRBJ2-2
TGTGCCAGTAGTAAGACAGGGACGAACACCGGGGAGCTGTTTTTT
CASSKTGTNTGELFF
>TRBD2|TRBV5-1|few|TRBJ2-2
TGCGCCAGCAGCTCAAGGACTAGCGAAACCGGGGAGCTGTTTTTT
CASSSRTSETGELFF
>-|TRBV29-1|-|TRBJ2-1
TGCAGCGTTGAATTTTGCTCGGGCCATAAGTTCTTC
CSVEFCSGHKFF
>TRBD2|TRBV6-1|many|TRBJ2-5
TGTGCCAGCAGCGAACGACGGACTAGCGGGACTACGGTGATACTATTC
CASSERRTSGTTVILF
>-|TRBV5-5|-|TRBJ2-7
TGTACCAGCAGCTCAGAGGAGAAGTACCCCTACGAGCAGTACTTC
CTSSSEEKYPYEQYF
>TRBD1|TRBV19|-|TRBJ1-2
TGTGCCAGTACCTCCGGGACAGTCAATAACTATGGCTACACCTTC
CASTSGTVNNYGYTF
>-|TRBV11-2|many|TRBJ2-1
TGTGCCAGCAGCCCATTTAATGAGCAGTTCTTC
CASSPFNEQFF
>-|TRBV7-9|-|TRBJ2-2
TGTGCCAGCAGCTTAGTGGTCCGAACGGGCACCGGGGAGCTGTTTTTT
CASSLVVRTGTGELFF
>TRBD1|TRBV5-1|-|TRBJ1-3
TGCGCCAGCAGCTTGGGACAGGGTAGTGGAAACACCACATATTTT
CASSLGQGSGNTTYF
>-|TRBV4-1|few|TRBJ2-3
TGCGCCAGCAGCCAAGTTGGTCTAGACAGAGATACGCAGTATTTT
CASSQVGLDRDTQYF
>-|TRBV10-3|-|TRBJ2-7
TGTGCCGTCAGTGCCAACCCCCACGAGCAGTACTTC
CAVSANPHEQYF
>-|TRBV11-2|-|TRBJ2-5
TGTGCCAGCAGGATAGGGGTCACACAAGAGACCCAGTACTTC
CASRIGVTQETQYF
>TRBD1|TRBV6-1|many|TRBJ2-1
TGTGCCAGCAGTGAGCAACAGGGGGTTTCTGAGCAGTTCTTC
CASSEQQGVSEQFF
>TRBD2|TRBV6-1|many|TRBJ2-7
TGTGCCAGCAGTGAAGCTCGCCTAGCGGGAGTAATCCTTGACGAGCAGTACTTC
CASSEARLAGVILDEQYF
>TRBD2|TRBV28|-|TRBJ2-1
TGTGCCAGCAGCCCGCCGGGACTAGCGGGAGGGAGCCTCTACAATGAGCAGTTCTTC
CASSPPGLAGGSLYNEQFF
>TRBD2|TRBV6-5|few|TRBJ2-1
TGTGCCAGCAGTCGCGGACTAGCGGGAGTTTTAAGTTTTGAGCAGTTCTTC
CASSRGLAGVLSFEQFF
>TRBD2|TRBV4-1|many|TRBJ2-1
TGCGCCAGCAGCCAACTTATGGTCCAGCGGGAGGGCCTGAACAATGAGCAGTTCTTC
CASSQLMVQREGLNNEQFF
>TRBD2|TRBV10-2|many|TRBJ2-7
TGCGCCAGCAGTGTGAAAGCGGGAGGGTTCGAGCAGTACTTC
CASSVKAGGFEQYF
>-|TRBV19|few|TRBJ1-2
TGTGCCAGTAGAGGAATGCAGTTTAGGGACTATGGCTACACCTTC
CASRGMQFRDYGYTF
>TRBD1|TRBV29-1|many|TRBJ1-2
TGCAGCGTTGTAACCGGGACAGGCTATGGCTACACCTTC
CSVVTGTGYGYTF